The clone carrying this TCR beta chain was seen a few times. Generated by immunoSEQ multiplex PCR, the TCRdb table keeps only in-frame clones and is missing some. The data show roughly 340,000 clones, 80% to 90% seen once. These data originate in a study of blood T cell repertoires in COVID-19. CDR3 length: 15 amino acids. The germline CDR1 and CDR2 sequences are MDHEN and SYDVKM. V was trimmed by 4 bases and J by 8 bases, leaving 20 bases between them. This sequence joins TRBV28 and TRBJ1-2; D may be TRBD1 (6 bases). Sequences were obtained from PBMCs or T cells enriched from blood (not recorded which). The source is a man between 18 and 29 years old who had recovered from COVID-19. The CDR3 spells CASSSNTGWNDGYTF. CDR3 coding DNA: TGTGCCAGCAGTTCGAATACAGGGTGGAACGACGGCTACACCTTC.